These 5 T cell receptor beta chains were sequenced from one sample in a study of blood T cell repertoires in COVID-19. Some clones are missing from TCRdb's copy, which holds only in-frame ones; the method was immunoSEQ multiplex PCR. The sample shows around 73,000 clones, roughly 80% of them seen only once. The sample comprised peripheral blood. The receptors were sampled from a man between 70 and 80 years old with COVID-19, enrolled during active disease.

The chain recombines TRBV28 with TRBJ1-1; 7 nucleotides match TRBD1. V dropped 6 bases and J dropped 4; count of bases not matched to a gene: 5. There are 13 residues in the CDR3. Per the germline V gene, CDR1 is MDHEN and CDR2 is SYDVKM. CDR3 residues: CASSRGQSTEAFF. As DNA, the CDR3 is TGTGCCAGCAGCCGGGGACAGAGCACTGAAGCTTTCTTT.

CDR3 sequence: CASTFLGGRTYNEQFF. The CDR3 DNA reads as TGTGCCAGCACTTTCCTCGGCGGGAGAACCTACAATGAGCAGTTCTTC. The V and J genes are TRBV27 and TRBJ2-1, with 7 bases that match TRBD2. The V gene's germline CDR1 is MNHEY and CDR2 SMNVEV (reference sequence). V was clipped by 7 bases and J by 2 bases; unmatched bases: 11. This CDR3 spans 16 amino acids.

This clone appeared a few times. The chain combines TRBV6-5 with TRBJ2-7; 14 nucleotides align to TRBD2. Germline V gene lookup returns CDR1 MNHEY and CDR2 SVGAGI. V was pared by 7 bases and J by 6 bases, with 8 bases of the junction left unmatched. This CDR3 comprises 15 residues. Written as DNA, the CDR3 is TGTGCCAGCAACAGACTAGCGGGAGGGCCCGGCGAGCAGTACTTC. It is translated as CASNRLAGGPGEQYF.

V and J are TRBV28 and TRBJ1-4; a possible D gene is TRBD1 (6 bases). The V gene lost 7 bases and the J gene lost 8 bases, with 11 bases spanning the gap. This CDR3 comprises 12 residues. CDR1 and CDR2 from the germline V gene are MDHEN and SYDVKM. CDR3 residues: CASMGAVEKLFF. The CDR3 nucleotides are TGTGCCAGCATGGGGGCAGTCGAAAAACTGTTTTTT.

The chain has TRBV4-2 and TRBJ1-6; 7 bases line up with TRBD1. Germline-derived CDR1 and CDR2 are LGHNA and YNFKEQ. J lost 10 bases, V lost 6 bases, and 12 bases had no gene match. The CDR3 extends over 15 amino acids. CDR3 region: CASSRQGRGQSPLHF. The CDR3 nucleotides read TGTGCCAGCAGTCGGCAAGGAAGGGGGCAATCACCCCTCCACTTT.